Following are 10 T cell receptor beta chains from one sample sequenced in a study of T cell repertoires in cytomegalovirus infection (dated by TCRdb to the late 2010s). The sequencer listed for this sample is Illumina HiSeq 1500. Using fastp at Q25 and MiXCR, TCRdb reprocessed the public reads and kept productive beta chains. Here each entry gathers all rows of one CDR3 protein and keeps the most common genes and DNA. The sample table holds fewer than 900,000 distinct CDR3 sequences, of which almost 30% were seen once. The leading ten clones occupy 13% of the sample. The treatment or condition label of this sample denotes: in vitro stimulation with specific CMV peptide epitopes to enrich CMV-specific T cells. Antigens of these TCRs are unknown. The material was cultured CD8+ T cells from PBMCs, obtained from culture after CMV antigen stimulation. These TCRs come from a human donor in good health (CMV status not recorded). Some clones in this sample may be carry-over from other donors' samples.

This clonotype was counted at least ten times. The chain carries TRBV11-2 and TRBJ2-5; 10 bases map to TRBD1. With 11 bases clipped from V and 4 bases from J, the junction kept 7 bases outside the gene matches. This CDR3 comprises 13 residues. Germline loops: CDR1 SGHAT, CDR2 FQNNGV. CDR3 sequence (DNA): TGTGCCGCCGGGGACAGGGGACGAGAGACCCAGTACTTC. Encoded protein: CAAGDRGRETQYF.

The gene calls are TRBV27 and TRBJ1-1; D uncertain. This CDR3 is built from 14 residues. V lost 4 bases and J 0 bases, leaving 9 bases between the germline ends. CDR1 and CDR2 from the germline V gene are MNHEY and SMNVEV (reference sequence). CDR3 in amino acids: CASSSQSLNTEAFF. CDR3 coding DNA: TGTGCCAGCAGTTCCCAGAGTTTGAACACTGAAGCTTTCTTT.

The chain joins TRBV27 to TRBJ2-7; maybe TRBD1 (5 bases). The CDR3 has 16 residues. Deletions cut 0 bases from V and 3 bases from J, with 15 bases between. The germline gives CDR1 MNHEY, CDR2 SMNVEV (reference sequence). CDR3 region: CASSLSGWQGSYEQYF. Here the CDR3 DNA reads TGTGCCAGCAGTTTATCCGGGTGGCAGGGTAGCTACGAGCAGTACTTC.

The gene calls are TRBV2 and TRBJ2-2; the match to TRBD2 covers 7 bases. The germline V gene encodes CDR1 SNHLY and CDR2 FYNNEI. This CDR3 region has 16 residues. V shed 8 bases, J shed 1 base, and the junction held 10 bases outside the gene matches. CDR3 nucleotide sequence: TGTGCCAGCGGGAGGGAGGGCGCGGTGAACACCGGGGAGCTGTTTTTT. It translates to CASGREGAVNTGELFF. Variable domain in full (rest from reference TRBV2 and TRBJ2-2): EPEVTQTPSHQVTQMGQEVILRCVPISNHLYFYWYRQILGQKVEFLVSFYNNEISEKSEIFDDQFSVERPDGSNFTLKIRSTKLEDSAMYFCASGREGAVNTGELFFGEGSRLTVL.

The chain links TRBV7-9 to TRBJ1-1; a weak D match, TRBD1 (6 bases). CDR1 and CDR2 from the germline V gene are SEHNR and FQNEAQ (reference sequence). This CDR3 is built from 11 residues. V was clipped by 5 bases and J by 9 bases, with 10 bases between them. The CDR3, as DNA: TGTGCCAGCAGCCCAGGACAGAAAGCTTTCTTT. Amino acids: CASSPGQKAFF.

This clonotype was observed a handful of times. V and J are TRBV19 and TRBJ2-7; TRBD2 matches at 7 bases. CDR3 length equals 14 residues. CDR1 and CDR2 from the germline V gene are LNHDA and SQIVND (reference sequence). The junction had 5 bases not matched to a gene; V was cut back by 4 bases and J by 2 bases. The CDR3 DNA follows: TGTGCCAGTAGTACCAGCGGGGCCCCCTACGAGCAGTACTTC. This codes for CASSTSGAPYEQYF.

The gene calls are TRBV4-1 and TRBJ2-2, with D uncertain. The CDR3 sequence is 14 residues long. V was shortened by 4 bases and J by 4 bases, with 10 bases between the two germline ends. The germline V gene encodes CDR1 MGHRA and CDR2 YSYEKL. In DNA form, the CDR3 reads TGCGCCAGCAGCCCCGGGCCAGTCACCGGGGAGCTGTTTTTT. This sequence encodes CASSPGPVTGELFF.

This sequence joins TRBV2 and TRBJ1-2, with D possibly matching TRBD1 (6 bases). The CDR3 extends over 10 amino acids. Trimming cost V 8 bases and J 8 bases, with 9 bases left between them. From germline, CDR1 is SNHLY and CDR2 FYNNEI. In nucleotides, the CDR3 is TGTGCCAGCGAGGGGGGAGGCTACACCTTC. Its protein is CASEGGGYTF.

In this sample, this clonotype turned up many times. The chain joins TRBV10-3 to TRBJ2-1; 9 positions agree with TRBD1. The CDR3 loop spans 17 amino acids. The germline gives CDR1 ENHRY, CDR2 SYGVKD. Trimming cost V 4 bases and J 5 bases; bases outside gene matches: 12. This CDR3 reads CAISAPDRGALHNEQFF. The CDR3 DNA follows: TGTGCCATCAGTGCCCCGGACAGGGGAGCGTTACACAATGAGCAGTTCTTC.

This clonotype was seen a few times. CDR3 protein: CASSLRAGAYQETQYF. The CDR3 bases are TGTGCCAGCAGCTTGAGAGCGGGGGCGTACCAAGAGACCCAGTACTTC. V and J are TRBV5-6 and TRBJ2-5; 8 positions agree with TRBD2. Per the germline V gene, CDR1 is SGHDT and CDR2 is YYEEEE. Trimming at V came to 1 base and at J to 0 bases, leaving 5 bases not matched to a gene. The CDR3 is 16 residues long.